This TCR beta chain is drawn from a study of CD8+ T cells in alopecia areata. As for the study in general: Tofacitinib dosing lasted 6 to 18 months, which was then followed by 6 months off drug. Scalp area affected, as a percentage, set the severity score of treated patients.

Treatment meaning: oral pan-JAK inhibitor, 5-10 mg twice daily. Sequencing templates came from extracted RNA that was reverse transcribed into cDNA. TCRdb's table, derived via immunoSEQ multiplex PCR, lists solely in-frame clones and lacks some. The table lists roughly 120,000 clones, 58% of them singletons. Trimming removed 0 bases from V and 0 bases from J, with 14 bases in between. The CDR3 runs 17 residues. Germline V gives CDR1 SQVTM, CDR2 ANQGSEA. This material consisted of CD8+ T cells sorted from blood, taken at week 4, from a patient treated with tofacitinib. The clonotype comes from a human donor with alopecia areata. The J gene is TRBJ2-2, the V gene TRBV29-1, with D possibly being TRBD1 (6 bases). The CDR3 loop is CSVEDQWTAPNTGELFF. The CDR3 DNA sequence: TGCAGCGTTGAAGATCAATGGACAGCTCCGAACACCGGGGAGCTGTTTTTT.